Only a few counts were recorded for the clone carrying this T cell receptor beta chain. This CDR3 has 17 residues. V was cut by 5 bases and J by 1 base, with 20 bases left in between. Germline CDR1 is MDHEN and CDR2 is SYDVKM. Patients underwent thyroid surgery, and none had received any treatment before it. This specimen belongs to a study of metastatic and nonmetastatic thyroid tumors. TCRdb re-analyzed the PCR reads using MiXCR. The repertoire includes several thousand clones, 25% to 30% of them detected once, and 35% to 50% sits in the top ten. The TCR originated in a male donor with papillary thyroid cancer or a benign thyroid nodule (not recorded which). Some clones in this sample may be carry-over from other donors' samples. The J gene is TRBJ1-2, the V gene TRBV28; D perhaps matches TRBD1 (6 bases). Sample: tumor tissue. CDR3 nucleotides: TGTGCCAGCAGTCCGTTAACCGGGACAAGGGTTAACTATGGCTACACCTTC. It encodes CASSPLTGTRVNYGYTF.